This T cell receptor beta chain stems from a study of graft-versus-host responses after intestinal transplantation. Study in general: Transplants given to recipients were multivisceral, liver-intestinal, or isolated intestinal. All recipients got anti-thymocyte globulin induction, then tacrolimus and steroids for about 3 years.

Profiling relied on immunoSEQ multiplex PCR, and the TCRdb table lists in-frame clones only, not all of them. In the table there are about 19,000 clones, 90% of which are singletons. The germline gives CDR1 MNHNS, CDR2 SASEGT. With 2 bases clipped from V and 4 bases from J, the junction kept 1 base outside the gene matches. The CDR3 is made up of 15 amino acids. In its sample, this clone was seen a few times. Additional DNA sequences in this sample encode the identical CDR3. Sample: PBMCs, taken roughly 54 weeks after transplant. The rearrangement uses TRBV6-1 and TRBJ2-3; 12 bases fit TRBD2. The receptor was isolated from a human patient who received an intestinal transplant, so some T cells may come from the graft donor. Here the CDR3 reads CASSELAGGPDTQYF. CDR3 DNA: TGTGCCAGCAGTGAACTAGCGGGGGGGCCAGATACGCAGTATTTT.